This TCR beta chain appears in the sequencing data of a study of T-cell memory formation after mild COVID-19. Study context: The two donors had largely donor-specific TCR clusters.

Study-wide results and caveats: Cross-reactive memory apparently joined, as some responding clones appeared in pre-infection memory. Whereas later expanders leaned CD4+, clones contracting day 15 to 85 showed a balanced CD4/CD8 makeup.

5'RACE primed from the constant segment yielded TCR alpha and TCR beta cDNA libraries bearing sample barcodes and UMIs. TCRdb re-called the 5' RACE reads through MiXCR, storing one row per CDR3 protein. This sample has 180,000 or so distinct CDR3 sequences, with more than 9% found just once. Remarks on this clonotype: Antigen specificity is unknown.

The CDR3 sequence is 15 residues long. CDR1 and CDR2 (germline): SGHNT, YENEEA. After removal of 3 bases from V and 7 bases from J, the junction contained 5 bases not matched to a gene. The chain combines TRBV11-3 with TRBJ2-1; TRBD2 matches at 11 bases. This clonotype originated in a man aged 18 to 30 who had mild COVID-19 (a few samples of this study predate the infection). Cell type and time point are not known. Source material: PBMCs or a T cell subset sorted from them (not recorded which). CDR3 in DNA: TGTGCCAGCAGCTTGGGACTAGCGGTGTTTAATGAGCAGTTCTTC. This sequence encodes CASSLGLAVFNEQFF. Filled out from reference TRBV11-3 and TRBJ2-1, the complete variable domain reads EAGVVQSPRYKIIEKKQPVAFWCNPISGHNTLYWYLQNLGQGPELLIRYENEEAVDDSQLPKDRFSAERLKGVDSTLKIQPAELGDSAVYLCASSLGLAVFNEQFFGPGTRLTVL.